This entry lists 10 T cell receptor beta chains sequenced from one sample in a study of blood T cell repertoires in COVID-19 (TCRdb year 2020). The library was prepared using the immunoSEQ multiplex PCR assay. What TCRdb holds here is the immuneACCESS table cut down to in-frame rearrangements. Part of the clones is not present; checked against another copy, under half of the missing clones reflect an unresolved V gene, and the others are unexplained. The sample table shows roughly 150,000 clones, and 82% are seen once. Together, the top ten hold approximately 18% of the sample. Sequenced material: PBMCs or T cells enriched from blood (not recorded which). The receptors stem from a man between 60 and 75 years old who had recovered from COVID-19.

V usage is TRBV4-2 and J usage is TRBJ1-2; weak D call: TRBD1 (5 bases). In germline, CDR1 is LGHNA, CDR2 YNFKEQ. The CDR3 loop spans 15 amino acids. V was pared by 1 base and J by 8 bases, with 17 bases between. The CDR3 sequence: CASSQVEQEQRGYTF. CDR3 nucleotide sequence: TGTGCCAGCAGCCAAGTAGAACAGGAACAGAGGGGCTACACCTTC.

The chain carries TRBV5-4 and TRBJ2-4, with 7 bases identical to TRBD2. J was trimmed by 7 bases and V by 4 bases; bases with no gene match: 11. The germline gives CDR1 SGHNT, CDR2 YYREEE (reference sequence). The CDR3 length is 15 residues. Written as DNA, the CDR3 is TGTGCCAGCAGCCCTCGGGCGGGAGAGGGGAACATTCAGTACTTC. Translated: CASSPRAGEGNIQYF.

V is TRBV27 and J is TRBJ2-1, with 9 positions matching TRBD2. Losses at the gene ends were 0 bases for V and 6 bases for J; bases not matched to a gene: 6. CDR3 length: 16 residues. Per the germline V gene, CDR1 is MNHEY and CDR2 is SMNVEV (reference sequence). CDR3 sequence: CASSLSASGIGNEQFF. The CDR3 nucleotides are TGTGCCAGCAGTTTATCGGCTAGCGGGATTGGCAATGAGCAGTTCTTC.

This clone was detected only once. The chain has TRBV29-1 and TRBJ2-2, with D tentatively TRBD1 (6 bases). Germline assignment: CDR1 SQVTM and CDR2 ANQGSEA. The CDR3 has 14 amino acids. The V end lost 4 bases, the J end lost 7 bases, and 16 bases lay between the germline ends. Written as DNA, the CDR3 is TGCAGCGTTGGTCCCAGGGTAGGGGGCGGGGAGCTGTTTTTT. Encoded protein: CSVGPRVGGGELFF.

This clone appeared a few times. V gene TRBV5-1 combines with J gene TRBJ2-2, with TRBD1 identical over 9 bases. Germline V gene sequence: CDR1 SGHRS, CDR2 YFSETQ. The CDR3 has 16 amino acids. Trimming removed 4 bases from V and 4 bases from J; junction bases left unmatched: 8. CDR3 DNA: TGCGCCAGCAGCCTCACCGGGACAGGGACCACCGGGGAGCTGTTTTTT. Amino acids: CASSLTGTGTTGELFF.

The chain uses TRBV4-1 and TRBJ2-7; D perhaps matches TRBD2 (7 bases). The CDR3 runs 16 residues. V was pared by 0 bases and J by 3 bases, with 15 bases between. Per the germline V gene, CDR1 is MGHRA and CDR2 is YSYEKL. CDR3 sequence reads: CASSQEPRGGGYEQYF. CDR3 DNA: TGCGCCAGCAGCCAAGAGCCTCGAGGGGGGGGCTACGAGCAGTACTTC.

This chain uses TRBV9 with TRBJ1-3, with D possibly being TRBD1 (5 bases). The CDR3 is 18 amino acids. Germline CDR1 and CDR2: SGDLS and YYNGEE. Trimming left V 0 bases short and J 0 bases short, with 16 bases between. Here the CDR3 DNA reads TGTGCCAGCAGCGTAGGGGTTGCAGGGCCTGGCTCTGGAAACACCATATATTTT. This gives the protein CASSVGVAGPGSGNTIYF.

There are many counts of this clone. This chain links TRBV28 with TRBJ1-2; perhaps TRBD1 as D (5 bases). Looked up from germline, CDR1 is MDHEN and CDR2 is SYDVKM. The CDR3 is made up of 14 amino acids. V was cut by 5 bases and J by 5 bases, with 15 bases left in between. In nucleotides, the CDR3 is TGTGCCAGCAGTGGGCTCGACAGTCGGTATGGCTACACCTTC. Residues: CASSGLDSRYGYTF.

J is TRBJ1-5 and V is TRBV5-6, with TRBD1 identical over 9 bases. CDR1 SGHDT and CDR2 YYEEEE come from the germline V gene. After removal of 3 bases from V and 2 bases from J, the junction contained 3 bases not matched to a gene. CDR3 length: 15 amino acids. The CDR3 DNA reads TGTGCCAGCAGCTCGGGACAGGGACGCAATCAGCCCCAGCATTTT. Its translation is CASSSGQGRNQPQHF.

This chain connects TRBV11-2 to TRBJ2-1, with 10 bases lining up with TRBD1. CDR3 length: 15 residues. With V trimmed by 4 bases and J by 4 bases, 4 bases remained unmatched. The germline gives CDR1 SGHAT, CDR2 FQNNGV. Here the CDR3 DNA reads TGTGCCAGCAGCTCACCGGGACAGGGGTACAATGAGCAGTTCTTC. Protein product: CASSSPGQGYNEQFF.